Listed below are T cell receptor beta chains from one sample, sequenced in a study of radiotherapy plus CTLA-4 blockade in lung cancer. Profiled with immunoSEQ multiplex PCR; TCRdb holds only in-frame clones, not every one. This repertoire shows 45,000 to 55,000 clones, roughly 90% found once; its top ten account for around a sixth. The material sequenced was peripheral blood, taken from a patient treated with radiotherapy plus ipilimumab. The receptors come from a human donor with non-small cell lung cancer that progressed on radiotherapy plus ipilimumab. Some clones in this sample may be carry-over from other donors' samples. Each CDR3 is given with its conserved first and last residue. The D gene is left open where the match is weak. Expanded clones get a size class; other rows say once, few or many, or leave the size out.

CDR3 protein: CASSLTTGSDSPLHF
CDR3 DNA: TGTGCCAGCAGCTTAACAACAGGGTCTGATTCACCCCTCCACTTT
CDR3 length: 15
J gene: TRBJ1-6
V gene: TRBV7-3
clone size: -
D gene: -

CDR3 protein: CAGETVYSNQPQHF
CDR3 DNA: TGTGCCGGGGAGACGGTCTATAGCAATCAGCCCCAGCATTTT
CDR3 length: 14
J gene: TRBJ1-5
V gene: TRBV6-1
clone size: -
D gene: -

CDR3 protein: CASSTTTSGKEYF
CDR3 DNA: TGTGCCAGCAGCACAACCACTAGCGGGAAGGAGTACTTC
CDR3 length: 13
J gene: TRBJ2-7
V gene: TRBV7-2
clone size: -
D gene: TRBD2

CDR3 protein: CASSLVVGGGTEAFF
CDR3 DNA: TGTGCCAGCAGCTTAGTTGTTGGCGGCGGGACTGAAGCTTTCTTT
CDR3 length: 15
J gene: TRBJ1-1
V gene: TRBV7-2
clone size: -
D gene: -

CDR3 protein: CSVSGGALNTEAFF
CDR3 DNA: TGCAGCGTCTCCGGGGGGGCCCTGAACACTGAAGCTTTCTTT
CDR3 length: 14
J gene: TRBJ1-1
V gene: TRBV29-1
clone size: -
D gene: -

CDR3 protein: CASSRTEVRSPLHF
CDR3 DNA: TGTGCCAGTAGTCGGACAGAAGTTCGGTCACCCCTCCACTTT
CDR3 length: 14
J gene: TRBJ1-6
V gene: TRBV19
clone size: -
D gene: -

CDR3 protein: CASSYPLGAGNTIYF
CDR3 DNA: TGTGCCAGCAGTTACCCATTAGGGGCTGGAAACACCATATATTTT
CDR3 length: 15
J gene: TRBJ1-3
V gene: TRBV6-6
clone size: -
D gene: -

CDR3 protein: CASSYTYEQYF
CDR3 DNA: TGTGCCAGCAGCTACACCTACGAGCAGTACTTC
CDR3 length: 11
J gene: TRBJ2-7
V gene: TRBV11-2
clone size: -
D gene: -

CDR3 protein: CATSRGLMNTGELFF
CDR3 DNA: TGTGCCACCAGCAGGGGACTGATGAACACCGGGGAGCTGTTTTTT
CDR3 length: 15
J gene: TRBJ2-2
V gene: TRBV15
clone size: -
D gene: -

CDR3 protein: CASITNLAPGTALYTF
CDR3 DNA: TGTGCCAGCATCACCAATTTGGCCCCCGGGACAGCCCTTTACACCTTC
CDR3 length: 16
J gene: TRBJ1-2
V gene: TRBV18
clone size: -
D gene: TRBD1

CDR3 protein: CASSSGVVQPQHF
CDR3 DNA: TGTGCCAGCAGTTCAGGGGTGGTTCAGCCCCAGCATTTT
CDR3 length: 13
J gene: TRBJ1-5
V gene: TRBV27
clone size: -
D gene: -

CDR3 protein: CASGPRELNQPQHF
CDR3 DNA: TGTGCCAGCGGTCCCAGGGAATTAAATCAGCCCCAGCATTTT
CDR3 length: 14
J gene: TRBJ1-5
V gene: TRBV7-2
clone size: -
D gene: -

CDR3 protein: CASSLDATRNEKLFF
CDR3 DNA: TGCGCCAGCAGCTTGGATGCGACAAGAAATGAAAAACTGTTTTTT
CDR3 length: 15
J gene: TRBJ1-4
V gene: TRBV5-1
clone size: few
D gene: -

CDR3 protein: CASSSPRDRGTEAFF
CDR3 DNA: TGTGCCAGCAGTTCCCCTCGGGACAGGGGGACTGAAGCTTTCTTT
CDR3 length: 15
J gene: TRBJ1-1
V gene: TRBV6-5
clone size: -
D gene: TRBD1

CDR3 protein: CATSRDRGEQYF
CDR3 DNA: TGTGCCACCAGCAGAGATCGGGGAGAGCAGTACTTC
CDR3 length: 12
J gene: TRBJ2-7
V gene: TRBV15
clone size: -
D gene: -

CDR3 protein: CSVEDRSDEQYF
CDR3 DNA: TGCAGCGTTGAGGACAGGAGCGACGAGCAGTACTTC
CDR3 length: 12
J gene: TRBJ2-7
V gene: TRBV29-1
clone size: -
D gene: TRBD1

CDR3 protein: CASSYRGNTEAFF
CDR3 DNA: TGTGCCAGCAGTTACAGGGGGAACACTGAAGCTTTCTTT
CDR3 length: 13
J gene: TRBJ1-1
V gene: TRBV6-6
clone size: once
D gene: -

CDR3 protein: CASSERGPVENIQYF
CDR3 DNA: TGCGCCAGCAGTGAGAGGGGGCCGGTCGAAAACATTCAGTACTTC
CDR3 length: 15
J gene: TRBJ2-4
V gene: TRBV10-2
clone size: -
D gene: TRBD1

CDR3 protein: CASKDRGPGGTEAFF
CDR3 DNA: TGTGCCAGTAAGGACAGGGGGCCGGGGGGCACTGAAGCTTTCTTT
CDR3 length: 15
J gene: TRBJ1-1
V gene: TRBV19
clone size: -
D gene: TRBD1

CDR3 protein: CASSFVQGKFGETQYF
CDR3 DNA: TGTGCCAGCAGCTTCGTACAGGGGAAATTTGGAGAGACCCAGTACTTC
CDR3 length: 16
J gene: TRBJ2-5
V gene: TRBV5-4
clone size: -
D gene: TRBD1

CDR3 protein: CASSPSTNTDTQYF
CDR3 DNA: TGTGCCAGCTCACCAAGCACTAACACAGATACGCAGTATTTT
CDR3 length: 14
J gene: TRBJ2-3
V gene: TRBV18
clone size: few
D gene: -

CDR3 protein: CASSSAGMGDEQYF
CDR3 DNA: TGTGCCAGCAGCTCGGCCGGTATGGGCGACGAGCAGTACTTC
CDR3 length: 14
J gene: TRBJ2-7
V gene: TRBV7-8
clone size: -
D gene: -

CDR3 protein: CSVALRRNTEAFF
CDR3 DNA: TGCAGCGTAGCCCTGCGGAGGAACACTGAAGCTTTCTTT
CDR3 length: 13
J gene: TRBJ1-1
V gene: TRBV29-1
clone size: -
D gene: -

CDR3 protein: CASSFTFSTRGGYTF
CDR3 DNA: TGTGCCAGCAGTTTTACTTTTTCCACTCGAGGTGGCTACACCTTC
CDR3 length: 15
J gene: TRBJ1-2
V gene: TRBV27
clone size: -
D gene: -

CDR3 protein: CASSLRSLNTEAFF
CDR3 DNA: TGTGCCAGCAGCTTAAGGAGTCTGAACACTGAAGCTTTCTTT
CDR3 length: 14
J gene: TRBJ1-1
V gene: TRBV7-2
clone size: once
D gene: -

CDR3 protein: CSVDAGREVGEQYF
CDR3 DNA: TGCAGCGTTGACGCGGGCAGAGAGGTTGGGGAGCAGTACTTC
CDR3 length: 14
J gene: TRBJ2-7
V gene: TRBV29-1
clone size: -
D gene: -

CDR3 protein: CASSSPGDTQYF
CDR3 DNA: TGCGCCAGCAGCTCTCCAGGGGATACGCAGTATTTT
CDR3 length: 12
J gene: TRBJ2-3
V gene: TRBV5-1
clone size: -
D gene: -

CDR3 protein: CASRRTAATSEAFF
CDR3 DNA: TGTGCCAGCAGGAGGACAGCCGCCACATCTGAAGCTTTCTTT
CDR3 length: 14
J gene: TRBJ1-1
V gene: TRBV6-1
clone size: -
D gene: -

CDR3 protein: CASSADYNEQFF
CDR3 DNA: TGTGCCAGCTCAGCGGATTACAATGAGCAGTTCTTC
CDR3 length: 12
J gene: TRBJ2-1
V gene: TRBV6-1
clone size: -
D gene: -

CDR3 protein: CASSYGATEAFF
CDR3 DNA: TGCGCCAGCAGCTATGGGGCGACTGAAGCTTTCTTT
CDR3 length: 12
J gene: TRBJ1-1
V gene: TRBV5-1
clone size: -
D gene: -

CDR3 protein: CASSVRGAGTSGSNEQFF
CDR3 DNA: TGTGCCAGCAGCGTAAGGGGGGCCGGGACTAGCGGATCAAATGAGCAGTTCTTC
CDR3 length: 18
J gene: TRBJ2-1
V gene: TRBV9
clone size: -
D gene: TRBD2

CDR3 protein: CASSLAPGGAGTEAFF
CDR3 DNA: TGTGCCAGCAGCTTAGCCCCAGGGGGCGCGGGCACTGAAGCTTTCTTT
CDR3 length: 16
J gene: TRBJ1-1
V gene: TRBV7-2
clone size: -
D gene: TRBD1

CDR3 protein: CASSSRTGYYYTF
CDR3 DNA: TGTGCCAGCAGTTCCCGGACAGGGTATTACTACACCTTC
CDR3 length: 13
J gene: TRBJ1-2
V gene: TRBV27
clone size: -
D gene: TRBD1

CDR3 protein: CASSPRGTLNTEAFF
CDR3 DNA: TGTGCCAGCTCACCCCGGGGGACTTTGAACACTGAAGCTTTCTTT
CDR3 length: 15
J gene: TRBJ1-1
V gene: TRBV18
clone size: -
D gene: -

CDR3 protein: CASSSTTGQNYGYTF
CDR3 DNA: TGTGCCAGCAGCTCCACAACGGGACAGAACTATGGCTACACCTTC
CDR3 length: 15
J gene: TRBJ1-2
V gene: TRBV9
clone size: -
D gene: TRBD1

CDR3 protein: CASSPRQVLTSYNEQFF
CDR3 DNA: TGTGCCAGCTCACCCCGACAGGTCCTAACCTCCTACAATGAGCAGTTCTTC
CDR3 length: 17
J gene: TRBJ2-1
V gene: TRBV18
clone size: -
D gene: -

CDR3 protein: CASSQGLSSGGFYEQYF
CDR3 DNA: TGTGCCAGCAGCCAAGGCCTTTCCAGCGGGGGATTCTACGAGCAGTACTTC
CDR3 length: 17
J gene: TRBJ2-7
V gene: TRBV14
clone size: -
D gene: TRBD2